These 2 T cell receptor beta chains came from one sample sequenced in a study of T cells in Graves' hyperthyroidism and ophthalmopathy. Researchers amplified the TCR beta CDR3 regions from RNA transcripts. The study used the HTBI primer set for a first-round RT-PCR of the TCR CDR3. Each CDR3 protein gets one entry after TCRdb re-called the multiplex PCR reads with MiXCR. This sample has around 190,000 distinct CDR3 sequences, with about a sixth found just once. Input material: blood. All receptors derive from a woman aged 45-65 years with Graves' hyperthyroidism.

In this sample, this clonotype turned up a few times. This chain links TRBV6-1 with TRBJ1-5; D not resolved. CDR3 size: 16 residues. Deletions cut 3 bases from V and 0 bases from J, with 12 bases between. CDR1 is MNHNS and CDR2 is SASEGT in the germline V gene. The CDR3 loop is CASSDRENSSNQPQHF. The CDR3 DNA sequence: TGTGCCAGCAGTGATCGGGAAAATTCTAGCAATCAGCCCCAGCATTTT.

This clonotype appeared a few times. The genes are TRBV5-6 and TRBJ1-2; 7 bases fit TRBD1. V lost 1 base, J lost 4 bases, and 7 bases stayed unmatched. Germline CDR1 and CDR2: SGHDT and YYEEEE. The CDR3 covers 15 residues. The DNA of the CDR3 is TGTGCCAGCAGCTTGCCCTCGGACAGGCTCTATGGCTACACCTTC. It yields the protein CASSLPSDRLYGYTF.